This T cell receptor (beta chain) was obtained from a study of cytomegalovirus exposure and HLA in healthy donors. Study in general: One earlier analysis, a look at around 180 million T cells, found around 110 million unique TCR beta sequences.

Primers included in the PCR were 60 Vbeta and 13 Jbeta primers. TCRdb keeps only in-frame clones here, not all; method: immunoSEQ multiplex PCR. The sample table sets out 130,000 to 150,000 clones. On this clone: Its specificity is unknown.

Germline V gene sequence: CDR1 GTSNPN, CDR2 SVGIG (reference sequence). V lost 3 bases and J lost 5; bases outside the gene matches: 5. This CDR3 comprises 13 residues. Whole-study findings and limits: CMV antigen specificity was confirmed in vitro for three CMV-associated chains. Most subjects' HLA-A and HLA-B alleles were reportedly predicted from TCR beta sequences.

Sequencing used PBMCs. This TCR was sampled from a male donor in good health and CMV-seronegative. V gene TRBV30 combines with J gene TRBJ2-7; 9 bases line up with TRBD2. Here the CDR3 DNA reads TGTGCCTGGAGCCTCGGGACTAGCCACGAGCAGTACTTC. Residues: CAWSLGTSHEQYF.